One sample yielded the 30 T cell receptor beta chains listed below, sequenced in a study of T cell repertoires in cytomegalovirus infection. TCRdb reprocessed the reads with MiXCR, giving one entry per CDR3 protein. This repertoire shows about 260,000 distinct CDR3 sequences, roughly an eighth found once; its top ten account for roughly 9.7%. The sequenced material came from PBMCs. The receptors shown here come from a human donor in good health (CMV status not recorded). Some clones in this sample may be carry-over from other donors' samples.

V usage is TRBV29-1 and J usage is TRBJ2-7, with 7 positions matching TRBD1. There are 12 residues in the CDR3. The V and J ends lost 6 bases and 5 bases, in that order; junction bases with no gene match: 7. Germline V gene data show CDR1 as SQVTM and CDR2 as ANQGSEA. CDR3 loop: CSVKTGWDEQYF. The CDR3 DNA is TGCAGCGTCAAGACAGGGTGGGACGAGCAGTACTTC.

V gene TRBV20-1 combines with J gene TRBJ2-7, with a tentative D call TRBD2 (5 bases). The CDR3 totals 12 residues. Trimming pared 4 bases from V and 3 bases from J, leaving 10 bases between. Germline CDR1 is DFQATT and CDR2 is SNEGSKA (reference sequence). The CDR3 DNA is TGCAGTGCTACGAGGGCTAGCTACGAGCAGTACTTC. It codes for CSATRASYEQYF.

In this sample, this clonotype turned up many times. The rearrangement uses TRBV7-2 and TRBJ2-1; 12 bases agree with TRBD2. CDR1 and CDR2 (germline): SGHTA, FQGNSA. CDR3 length: 16 amino acids. V was pared by 7 bases and J by 6 bases, with 10 bases of the junction left unmatched. CDR3 sequence reads: CASNGRLAGGVNEQFF. CDR3 nucleotides: TGTGCCAGCAACGGACGGCTAGCGGGAGGGGTCAATGAGCAGTTCTTC.

This clonotype was counted ten times or more. The chain employs TRBV7-2 and TRBJ2-3; D is undetermined. The CDR3 consists of 12 residues. V was clipped by 5 bases and J by 11 bases, with 14 bases between them. Germline V gives CDR1 SGHTA, CDR2 FQGNSA. The CDR3 is CASSQLVTLQYF. CDR3 coding DNA: TGTGCCAGCAGCCAATTGGTTACTCTGCAGTATTTT.

The V call is TRBV20-1, the J call TRBJ1-3; weak D call: TRBD1 (6 bases). Per germline, CDR1 DFQATT and CDR2 SNEGSKA (reference sequence). This CDR3 is built from 13 residues. V lost 8 bases to trimming and J lost 3 bases, with 14 bases between them. The CDR3 DNA is TGCAGTTGTAGGGGGGGCAATGGAAACACCATATATTTT. It is translated as CSCRGGNGNTIYF.

This clonotype appeared a few times. This rearrangement joins TRBV6-6 to TRBJ2-3; TRBD2 matches 9 bases. This CDR3 has 17 amino acids. Trimming took 7 bases from V and 5 from J; bases not matched to a gene: 16. The V gene's germline CDR1 is MNHNY and CDR2 SVGAGI (reference sequence). The CDR3 here is CASIPSRGGGALDTQYF. For the CDR3, the DNA is TGTGCCAGCATTCCCTCGAGAGGCGGGGGGGCCTTAGATACGCAGTATTTT.

The chain combines TRBV12-3 or TRBV12-4 with TRBJ1-2, with 9 bases identical to TRBD1. Germline trimming cut 2 bases from V and 4 bases from J; bases unmatched to any gene: 5. This CDR3 is built from 15 residues. The CDR3 spells CASSLLQGAAYGYTF. The CDR3 DNA reads TGTGCCAGCAGTTTACTACAGGGGGCTGCCTATGGCTACACCTTC.

This clonotype appeared many times. The chain couples TRBV7-2 to TRBJ1-1, with no clear D. The ends were cut back, 1 base at V and 4 bases at J, with 13 bases in the middle. This CDR3 has 15 residues. From germline, CDR1 is SGHTA and CDR2 FQGNSA. CDR3 coding DNA: TGTGCCAGCAGCTTAGAGCCGGTTATCGGCACTGAAGCTTTCTTT. Its protein is CASSLEPVIGTEAFF.

This clonotype turned up a few times. The gene calls are TRBV10-2 and TRBJ2-2; D gene ambiguous. Trimming stripped 11 bases from V and 5 bases from J, with 15 bases between. Germline-derived CDR1 and CDR2 are WSHSY and SAAADI. The CDR3 has 13 residues. The CDR3, as DNA: TGCGCCGCCGCGCAGATCGGTACCGGGGAGCTGTTTTTT. Amino acid sequence: CAAAQIGTGELFF.

This clonotype was seen only a few times. This chain uses TRBV11-1 with TRBJ2-1; D remains unclear. In germline, CDR1 is SGHAT, CDR2 FQDESV (reference sequence). Trimming removed 4 bases at V and 2 bases at J, with 9 bases between. The CDR3 loop spans 14 amino acids. The CDR3 here is CASSSQAAYNEQFF. The CDR3 coding sequence is TGTGCCAGCAGCTCCCAGGCAGCCTACAATGAGCAGTTCTTC.

In this sample, this clonotype turned up many times. V and J are TRBV19 and TRBJ2-1; D gene unclear. Per the germline V gene, CDR1 is LNHDA and CDR2 is SQIVND (reference sequence). Trimming cost V 10 bases and J 5 bases, with 12 bases left between them. This CDR3 region has 12 residues. In DNA form, the CDR3 reads TGTGCCACCTCTCAGGTGGACAATGAGCAGTTCTTC. It yields the protein CATSQVDNEQFF.

The chain links TRBV18 to TRBJ1-2, with a weak D call TRBD1 (6 bases). V was shortened by 6 bases and J by 4 bases, with 15 bases between the two germline ends. The CDR3 is 14 residues long. Per germline, CDR1 KGHSH and CDR2 LQKENI. Written as DNA, the CDR3 is TGTGCCAGCTCCCCCGGGACACGGGGCTATGGCTACACCTTC. Translating it yields CASSPGTRGYGYTF.

This clonotype was recorded many times. The chain couples TRBV7-9 to TRBJ1-2; 9 bases fit TRBD1. The CDR3 is made up of 17 amino acids. After removal of 7 bases from V and 8 bases from J, the junction contained 20 bases not matched to a gene. Germline loops: CDR1 SEHNR, CDR2 FQNEAQ (reference sequence). The CDR3 coding sequence is TGTGCCAGCATCGCCCGGGACAGGGCGCCAACTGGAGGGGGCTACACCTTC. Protein: CASIARDRAPTGGGYTF.

At least ten counts were recorded for this clonotype. The chain couples TRBV7-2 to TRBJ1-2; D unresolved. V was trimmed by 3 bases and J by 0 bases, leaving 11 bases between them. Germline V CDR1 and CDR2: SGHTA, FQGNSA. CDR3 size: 15 residues. The CDR3, as DNA: TGTGCCAGCAGCTTTGGGCAGGATTCTAACTATGGCTACACCTTC. The encoded protein is CASSFGQDSNYGYTF.

This clonotype was seen at least ten times. V gene TRBV7-8 combines with J gene TRBJ2-4, with a weak D call TRBD1 (5 bases). The CDR3 extends over 14 amino acids. CDR1 SGHVS and CDR2 FQNEAQ come from the germline V gene. Trimming removed 3 bases at V and 5 bases at J, with 11 bases between. CDR3 DNA: TGTGCCAGCAGCTTCCTAGGGGTTGAAAACATTCAGTACTTC. Its translation: CASSFLGVENIQYF.

This clonotype was observed a handful of times. The chain recombines TRBV2 with TRBJ2-1; 7 bases are a match to TRBD2. The CDR3 extends over 16 amino acids. J was trimmed by 0 bases and V by 4 bases; bases with no gene match: 6. Germline V gene data show CDR1 as SNHLY and CDR2 as FYNNEI. The CDR3 nucleotides read TGTGCCAGCAGTGGCGCGGTAGCGGGCTCCTACAATGAGCAGTTCTTC. This encodes CASSGAVAGSYNEQFF.

The sample holds one count of this clonotype. V usage is TRBV9 and J usage is TRBJ2-1; 8 positions match TRBD2. The germline V gene has CDR1 SGDLS and CDR2 YYNGEE. The CDR3 runs to 17 residues. V was clipped by 0 bases and J by 5 bases; unmatched bases: 10. CDR3 sequence: CASSVVRAGREDNEQFF. The CDR3 DNA is TGTGCCAGCAGCGTAGTTCGAGCCGGGAGGGAGGACAATGAGCAGTTCTTC.

Notes on this clonotype: This may arise from a read error, as a much more abundant clone is one base away. The J gene is TRBJ1-5, the V gene TRBV25-1; D call uncertain. Germline CDR1 and CDR2: MGHDK and SYGVNS. The CDR3 sequence is 16 residues long. Trimming cost V 0 bases and J 6 bases, with 15 bases left between them. This CDR3 is CASSEYRAPRVQPQHF. The CDR3 DNA follows: TGTGCCAGCAGTGAATACCGAGCCCCCCGGGTTCAGCCCCAGCATTTT.

This clonotype was picked up many times. CDR3 region: CASSASGGRETQYF. DNA of the CDR3: TGTGCCAGCAGTGCCTCAGGGGGCAGAGAGACCCAGTACTTC. The chain carries TRBV28 and TRBJ2-5; TRBD1 matches 8 bases. Germline V gene data show CDR1 as MDHEN and CDR2 as SYDVKM. J gave up 4 bases and V 5 bases, and 6 bases lay outside the gene matches. This CDR3 is 14 amino acids long.

This clonotype was seen only a few times. The chain couples TRBV7-2 to TRBJ2-5; 8 nucleotides match TRBD2. Losses at the gene ends were 3 bases for V and 4 bases for J; bases not matched to a gene: 10. The germline V gene has CDR1 SGHTA and CDR2 FQGNSA. This CDR3 has 16 amino acids. CDR3 in amino acids: CASSLPAGGKGETQYF. In DNA form, the CDR3 reads TGTGCCAGCAGCTTGCCCGCGGGGGGTAAGGGAGAGACCCAGTACTTC.

Ten or more counts support this clonotype. The V and J genes are TRBV6-1 and TRBJ1-5, with D possibly being TRBD1 (5 bases). CDR3 length: 14 amino acids. Trimming took off 5 bases at V and 3 bases at J, with 11 bases between the two ends. CDR1 is MNHNS and CDR2 is SASEGT in the germline V gene. The CDR3 region is CASSSIGDNQPQHF. The CDR3 DNA reads TGTGCCAGCAGTTCTATAGGGGACAATCAGCCCCAGCATTTT.

Ten or more counts support this clonotype. The chain has TRBV19 and TRBJ2-7; 10 bases map to TRBD2. After removal of 0 bases from V and 2 bases from J, the junction contained 7 bases not matched to a gene. Looked up from germline, CDR1 is LNHDA and CDR2 is SQIVND (reference sequence). CDR3 length equals 17 residues. This CDR3 is CASSIDHLLAGTYEQYF. The CDR3 DNA reads TGTGCCAGTAGTATAGATCATTTACTAGCGGGGACCTACGAGCAGTACTTC.

This clonotype has ten or more counts. This chain joins TRBV7-8 and TRBJ2-3; D unresolved. Between the trimmed V and J ends, which lost 0 bases and 2 bases, there was a span of 18 bases. The CDR3 runs 18 residues. Germline values: CDR1 SGHVS, CDR2 FQNEAQ. The CDR3: CASSLAWEVRLATDTQYF. CDR3 nucleotide sequence: TGTGCCAGCAGCTTAGCGTGGGAAGTTAGACTTGCCACAGATACGCAGTATTTT. The full variable domain, with the rest looked up from reference TRBV7-8 and TRBJ2-3, is GAGVSQSPRYKVAKRGQDVALRCDPISGHVSLFWYQQALGQGPEFLTYFQNEAQLDKSGLPSDRFFAERPEGSVSTLKIQRTQQEDSAVYLCASSLAWEVRLATDTQYFGPGTRLTVL.

The chain combines TRBV20-1 with TRBJ2-5, with TRBD2 matching 11 bases. With 6 bases clipped from V and 9 bases from J, the junction kept 12 bases outside the gene matches. In germline, CDR1 is DFQATT, CDR2 SNEGSKA (reference sequence). The CDR3 has 14 residues. CDR3 region: CSAGRGLAERPQYF. CDR3 sequence (DNA): TGCAGTGCCGGACGGGGACTAGCGGAGAGACCCCAGTACTTC.

This clonotype was counted only a few times. The rearrangement links TRBV29-1 to TRBJ2-5; D not resolved. The length of the CDR3 is 11 residues. The V and J ends lost 4 bases and 0 bases respectively, with 3 bases between them. Germline assignment: CDR1 SQVTM and CDR2 ANQGSEA. CDR3 coding DNA: TGCAGCGTTGCCTACCAAGAGACCCAGTACTTC. It specifies CSVAYQETQYF.

Only a few counts were recorded for this clonotype. This chain uses TRBV29-1 with TRBJ2-3; D is unclear. With 4 bases removed from V and 4 bases from J, the gap between germline ends came to 9 bases. This CDR3 contains 12 residues. CDR1 SQVTM and CDR2 ANQGSEA come from the germline V gene. DNA for the CDR3: TGCAGCGTTGCTCAGGTGGCAGATACGCAGTATTTT. Translation gives CSVAQVADTQYF.

This clonotype was seen more than once but under ten times. This chain connects TRBV5-1 to TRBJ1-1; a possible D gene is TRBD1 (5 bases). Germline loops: CDR1 SGHRS, CDR2 YFSETQ. V was shortened by 0 bases and J by 6 bases, with 9 bases between the two germline ends. The CDR3 length is 13 residues. CDR3 DNA sequence: TGCGCCAGCAGCTTGGCCGGGACCTCTGAAGCTTTCTTT. This encodes CASSLAGTSEAFF.

This clonotype was observed at least ten times. CDR3 sequence: CASSAGQNEKLFF. As DNA, the CDR3 is TGTGCCAGCAGCGCGGGACAGAATGAAAAACTGTTTTTT. The chain joins TRBV7-3 to TRBJ1-4; 7 bases are a match to TRBD1. The CDR3 consists of 13 residues. Looked up from germline, CDR1 is SGHTA and CDR2 is FQGTGA. Trimming removed 5 bases from V and 5 bases from J; junction bases left unmatched: 2.

Ten or more counts support this clonotype. The J gene is TRBJ2-1, the V gene TRBV7-2; perhaps TRBD2 as D (6 bases). Deletions cut 1 base from V and 4 bases from J, with 11 bases between. CDR1 is SGHTA and CDR2 is FQGNSA in the germline V gene. The CDR3 totals 15 residues. The CDR3 DNA sequence: TGTGCCAGCAGCTTAGACGGGAGTAGGTACAATGAGCAGTTCTTC. The encoded protein is CASSLDGSRYNEQFF.

At least ten counts were recorded for this clonotype. The rearrangement links TRBV7-9 to TRBJ1-1; D not certain. The V gene's germline CDR1 is SEHNR and CDR2 FQNEAQ (reference sequence). CDR3 length: 15 amino acids. Trimming took 5 bases from V and 1 from J, leaving 14 bases between them. Here the CDR3 reads CASSPPSGSNTEAFF. The CDR3, as DNA: TGTGCCAGCAGCCCACCATCAGGTTCGAACACTGAAGCTTTCTTT.